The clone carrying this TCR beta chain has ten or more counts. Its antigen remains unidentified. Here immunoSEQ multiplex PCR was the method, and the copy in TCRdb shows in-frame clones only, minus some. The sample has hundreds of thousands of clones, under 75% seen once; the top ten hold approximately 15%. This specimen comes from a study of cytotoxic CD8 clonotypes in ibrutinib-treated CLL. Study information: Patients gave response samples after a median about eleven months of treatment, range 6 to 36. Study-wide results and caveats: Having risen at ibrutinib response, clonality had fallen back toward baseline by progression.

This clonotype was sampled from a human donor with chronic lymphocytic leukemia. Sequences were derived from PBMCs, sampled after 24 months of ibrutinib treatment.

CDR3 residues: CSVETFESFSSYEQYF. CDR3 bases: TGCAGCGTTGAAACCTTTGAGTCCTTTAGCTCCTACGAGCAGTACTTC. V is TRBV29-1 and J is TRBJ2-7; no firm D call. V was cut by 2 bases and J by 0 bases, with 17 bases left in between. The CDR3 runs to 16 residues. Germline V CDR1 and CDR2: SQVTM, ANQGSEA.